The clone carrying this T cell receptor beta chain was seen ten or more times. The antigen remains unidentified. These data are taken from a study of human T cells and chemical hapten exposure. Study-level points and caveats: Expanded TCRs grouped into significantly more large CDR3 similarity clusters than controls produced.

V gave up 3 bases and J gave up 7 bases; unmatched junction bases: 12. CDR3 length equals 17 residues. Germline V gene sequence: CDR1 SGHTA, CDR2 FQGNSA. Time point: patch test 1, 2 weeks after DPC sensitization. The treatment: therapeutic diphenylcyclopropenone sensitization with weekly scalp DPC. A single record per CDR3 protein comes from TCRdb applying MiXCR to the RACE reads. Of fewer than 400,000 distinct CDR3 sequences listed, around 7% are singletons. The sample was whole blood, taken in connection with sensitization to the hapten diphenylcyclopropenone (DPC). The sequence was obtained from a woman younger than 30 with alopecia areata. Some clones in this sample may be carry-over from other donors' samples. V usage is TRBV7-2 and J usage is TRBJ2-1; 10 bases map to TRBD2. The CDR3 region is CASSLGPAGGLSNEQFF. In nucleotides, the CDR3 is TGTGCCAGCAGCTTGGGCCCAGCGGGGGGGCTTTCGAATGAGCAGTTCTTC.